This paragraph covers one TCR beta chain sequence. This sample stems from a study of blood T cell repertoires in COVID-19. The CDR3 spans 13 residues. The V gene lost 2 bases and the J gene lost 7 bases, with 10 bases spanning the gap. From germline, CDR1 is MNHNY and CDR2 SVGAGI (reference sequence). As originally analysed: The assay estimated nucleated cells by amplifying reference gene primers. Repertoires were generated with immunoSEQ multiplex PCR, while TCRdb's copy carries only in-frame clones and drops some. The V and J calls and clone size were taken over from that table, and D and trimming were inferred from the DNA. The profile shows about 200,000 clones, 88% of them singletons.

This sequence originates from a human donor in a cohort sampled during active COVID-19. V gene TRBV6-6 combines with J gene TRBJ2-3; D uncertain. Sequencing was carried out using peripheral blood. DNA for the CDR3: TGTGCCAGCAGTTACGGTGGCTCGTATACGCAGTATTTT. This gives the protein CASSYGGSYTQYF.